Shown below are 24 T cell receptor beta chains from a single sample sequenced in a study of cytomegalovirus exposure and HLA in healthy donors. Primers: 60 Vbeta forward and 13 Jbeta reverse. The data were produced by immunoSEQ multiplex PCR, yet TCRdb's version contains in-frame clones alone and is incomplete. The table includes roughly 120,000 clones, just over 15% detected once. Sequenced material: PBMCs. The origin of the receptors is a woman aged 18-29 years in good health and CMV-seronegative.

The chain uses TRBV14 and TRBJ1-1, with 7 bases that match TRBD1. V lost 5 bases and J lost 0; bases outside the gene matches: 6. The CDR3 loop spans 15 amino acids. Per the germline V gene, CDR1 is SGHDN and CDR2 is FVKESK. This chain's CDR3 is CASSTRTGMNTEAFF. The CDR3 DNA reads TGTGCCAGCAGCACCCGGACAGGCATGAACACTGAAGCTTTCTTT.

The J gene is TRBJ2-3, the V gene TRBV7-2; 9 bases match TRBD2. V dropped 1 base and J dropped 5; count of bases not matched to a gene: 4. Germline V CDR1 and CDR2: SGHTA, FQGNSA. The CDR3 length is 15 residues. CDR3 sequence reads: CASSLVAGDVDTQYF. CDR3 in DNA: TGTGCCAGCAGCTTAGTAGCGGGAGATGTAGATACGCAGTATTTT.

Many counts were recorded for this clone. V is TRBV4-3 and J is TRBJ1-1; tentative D call: TRBD1 (5 bases). The CDR3 has 19 residues. Trimming removed 0 bases at V and 0 bases at J, with 20 bases between. Germline V gene sequence: CDR1 LGHNA, CDR2 YSLEER. The CDR3 sequence is CASSQDRIGQGSMNTEAFF. Here the CDR3 DNA reads TGCGCCAGCAGCCAAGATCGAATTGGGCAGGGCAGTATGAACACTGAAGCTTTCTTT.

This clone was detected a few times. CDR3 nucleotides: TGTGCCAGCAGCCCCCGGACACTGAGCTCCTACGAGCAGTACTTC. Amino acids: CASSPRTLSSYEQYF. The chain links TRBV7-9 to TRBJ2-7; a weak D match, TRBD1 (5 bases). The V gene's germline CDR1 is SEHNR and CDR2 FQNEAQ (reference sequence). V dropped 5 bases and J dropped 0 bases, with 14 bases sitting between them. This CDR3 contains 15 residues. Together with reference TRBV7-9 and TRBJ2-7, the CDR3 gives the full variable domain: DTGVSQNPRHKITKRGQNVTFRCDPISEHNRLYWYRQTLGQGPEFLTYFQNEAQLEKSRLLSDRFSAERPKGSFSTLEIQRTEQGDSAMYLCASSPRTLSSYEQYFGPGTRLTVT.

This clone was counted between two and nine times. The rearrangement uses TRBV5-6 and TRBJ2-1; 10 nucleotides align to TRBD2. The CDR3 is 16 residues long. The germline gives CDR1 SGHDT, CDR2 YYEEEE. V lost 4 bases and J lost 6; bases outside the gene matches: 10. CDR3: CASSRRLAGAGNEQFF. In DNA, the CDR3 is TGTGCCAGCAGCAGGCGTCTAGCGGGAGCGGGCAATGAGCAGTTCTTC.

The rearrangement uses TRBV5-1 and TRBJ2-1, with a weak D call TRBD2 (6 bases). The CDR3 spans 13 residues. Germline V gene lookup returns CDR1 SGHRS and CDR2 YFSETQ. V gave up 3 bases and J gave up 9 bases, with 13 bases separating them. DNA of the CDR3: TGCGCCAGCAGCTCGACTAGTCTAGGTGAGCAGTTCTTC. Translation: CASSSTSLGEQFF.

This clone was found a few times. V and J are TRBV2 and TRBJ1-1, with 9 bases lining up with TRBD1. V lost 4 bases and J lost 5; bases outside the gene matches: 8. This CDR3 region has 15 residues. CDR1 is SNHLY, CDR2 FYNNEI, per germline. As DNA, the CDR3 is TGTGCCAGCAGTGCCTGGGGACAGGGCGGTACTGAAGCTTTCTTT. It yields the protein CASSAWGQGGTEAFF.

The chain carries TRBV7-8 and TRBJ2-1, with 7 bases lining up with TRBD2. The germline V gene has CDR1 SGHVS and CDR2 FQNEAQ. V lost 5 bases to trimming and J lost 3 bases; unmatched junction nucleotides: 7. This CDR3 comprises 15 residues. As DNA, the CDR3 is TGTGCCAGCAGCCCTGCTGGGACTAACTACAATGAGCAGTTCTTC. Amino acid sequence: CASSPAGTNYNEQFF.

The rearrangement links TRBV15 to TRBJ2-1, with a possible D match to TRBD2 (5 bases). The ends were cut back, 3 bases at V and 7 bases at J, with 19 bases in the middle. The CDR3 runs to 16 residues. Germline-derived CDR1 and CDR2 are LNHNV and YYDKDF (reference sequence). CDR3 residues: CATSSLPGRVQNEQFF. The CDR3 coding sequence is TGTGCCACCAGCAGCTTACCCGGGCGGGTACAGAATGAGCAGTTCTTC.

V and J are TRBV28 and TRBJ2-7; D unclear. The ends were cut back, 1 base at V and 4 bases at J, with 14 bases in the middle. Germline V gene data show CDR1 as MDHEN and CDR2 as SYDVKM. This CDR3 region has 15 residues. CDR3 sequence (DNA): TGTGCCAGCAGTTTATTTTCCCTCTCTTATTACGAGCAGTACTTC. It yields the protein CASSLFSLSYYEQYF.

This clone occurred a few times. The chain employs TRBV9 and TRBJ2-1; 10 bases agree with TRBD2. V shed 0 bases, J shed 8 bases, and the junction held 11 bases outside the gene matches. CDR3 length: 17 amino acids. CDR1 is SGDLS and CDR2 is YYNGEE in the germline V gene. CDR3 sequence: CASSVDPGLAELHEQFF. CDR3 DNA: TGTGCCAGCAGCGTAGACCCTGGACTAGCGGAGTTACATGAGCAGTTCTTC.

The rearrangement joins TRBV7-2 to TRBJ2-2; maybe TRBD2 (5 bases). CDR1 is SGHTA, CDR2 FQGNSA, per germline. CDR3 length equals 15 residues. The ends were cut back, 2 bases at V and 5 bases at J, with 12 bases in the middle. The CDR3 coding sequence is TGTGCCAGCAGCTTATCGGGGAAACCGACCGGGGAGCTGTTTTTT. Amino acid sequence: CASSLSGKPTGELFF.

This clone was counted a few times. J is TRBJ1-2 and V is TRBV27, with D possibly being TRBD1 (6 bases). Germline V gene data show CDR1 as MNHEY and CDR2 as SMNVEV (reference sequence). CDR3 length equals 13 residues. V was pared by 5 bases and J by 8 bases, with 15 bases between. The DNA of the CDR3 is TGTGCCAGCAGTCCCCGGGGAGGGACAGGCTACACCTTC. Translating it yields CASSPRGGTGYTF.

This clone was counted between two and nine times. The rearrangement links TRBV7-2 to TRBJ2-1, with no clear D. The ends were cut back, 5 bases at V and 0 bases at J, with 14 bases in the middle. Germline V gene sequence: CDR1 SGHTA, CDR2 FQGNSA. The CDR3 runs to 16 residues. CDR3 sequence reads: CASSPSLYSSYNEQFF. CDR3 nucleotide sequence: TGTGCCAGCAGCCCATCGTTGTATAGCTCCTACAATGAGCAGTTCTTC.

The V gene is TRBV2, the J gene TRBJ1-6; a possible D gene is TRBD1 (6 bases). The ends were cut back, 0 bases at V and 7 bases at J, with 13 bases in the middle. The germline V gene has CDR1 SNHLY and CDR2 FYNNEI. The length of the CDR3 is 16 residues. The CDR3 region is CASSEAGGGWNSPLHF. In nucleotides, the CDR3 is TGTGCCAGCAGTGAAGCAGGGGGGGGCTGGAATTCACCCCTCCACTTT.

This rearrangement joins TRBV19 to TRBJ2-1, with 8 bases identical to TRBD2. J was trimmed by 3 bases and V by 3 bases; bases with no gene match: 7. CDR3 size: 16 residues. The germline CDR1 and CDR2 sequences are LNHDA and SQIVND (reference sequence). The CDR3 is CASSIQLTSDYNEQFF. The CDR3 region has the DNA TGTGCCAGTAGTATTCAACTGACTAGCGACTACAATGAGCAGTTCTTC.

The V call is TRBV19, the J call TRBJ2-5; tentatively, D is TRBD2 (8 bases). V shed 6 bases and J shed 2 bases, with 19 bases lying between them. The CDR3 runs 16 residues. Germline V gene lookup returns CDR1 LNHDA and CDR2 SQIVND (reference sequence). The CDR3 loop is CASSLGGDRSQETQYF. The CDR3 bases are TGTGCCAGTAGCCTCGGGGGGGACAGATCTCAAGAGACCCAGTACTTC.

A few counts support this clone. This chain links TRBV6-5 with TRBJ1-3; TRBD1 might be the D (5 bases). V was shortened by 0 bases and J by 6 bases, with 9 bases between the two germline ends. Germline loops: CDR1 MNHEY, CDR2 SVGAGI. The CDR3 has 14 residues. CDR3 sequence (DNA): TGTGCCAGCAGTTACTCGGGGGACTCAAACACCATATATTTT. This gives the protein CASSYSGDSNTIYF.

The chain couples TRBV7-9 to TRBJ1-1; the D is unclear. Germline lookup yields CDR1 SEHNR and CDR2 FQNEAQ (reference sequence). Between the trimmed V and J ends, which lost 5 bases and 4 bases, there was a span of 8 bases. CDR3 length: 12 residues. In DNA, the CDR3 is TGTGCCAGCAGCGCGACACTCACTGAAGCTTTCTTT. Translating it yields CASSATLTEAFF.

This chain uses TRBV19 with TRBJ2-6, with a weak D call TRBD2 (5 bases). This CDR3 region has 16 residues. V lost 4 bases to trimming and J lost 2 bases, with 12 bases between them. Per the germline V gene, CDR1 is LNHDA and CDR2 is SQIVND (reference sequence). The CDR3: CASSTRGGTGANVLTF. The DNA of the CDR3 is TGTGCCAGTAGTACTCGCGGAGGAACTGGGGCCAACGTCCTGACTTTC. The variable domain in full, completed from reference TRBV19 and TRBJ2-6, reads DGGITQSPKYLFRKEGQNVTLSCEQNLNHDAMYWYRQDPGQGLRLIYYSQIVNDFQKGDIAEGYSVSREKKESFPLTVTSAQKNPTAFYLCASSTRGGTGANVLTFGAGSRLTVL.

This clone was seen more than once but under ten times. The CDR3 reads CASSPGTATYEQYF. The CDR3 DNA is TGTGCCAGCAGTCCCGGGACTGCTACCTACGAGCAGTACTTC. The rearrangement joins TRBV27 to TRBJ2-7; possible D gene TRBD2, 6 bases. Trimming pared 5 bases from V and 2 bases from J, leaving 13 bases between. Germline loops: CDR1 MNHEY, CDR2 SMNVEV (reference sequence). The CDR3 is 14 residues long.

This clone was seen a few times. This chain links TRBV5-4 with TRBJ2-1, with 9 positions matching TRBD1. Germline trimming cut 3 bases from V and 9 bases from J; bases unmatched to any gene: 19. This CDR3 spans 18 amino acids. The germline V gene has CDR1 SGHNT and CDR2 YYREEE (reference sequence). The DNA for the CDR3 is TGTGCCAGCAGCTCCCGGACAGGGGTAACGAGCGGGGCGATTGAGCAGTTCTTC. Translating gives CASSSRTGVTSGAIEQFF.

This chain links TRBV28 with TRBJ2-7; a weak D match, TRBD1 (6 bases). This CDR3 is built from 14 residues. Germline V gene sequence: CDR1 MDHEN, CDR2 SYDVKM. With 4 bases removed from V and 4 bases from J, the gap between germline ends came to 14 bases. The DNA of the CDR3 is TGTGCCAGCAGTTCCACTCCGAGGGGGTACGAGCAGTACTTC. Translating it yields CASSSTPRGYEQYF.

The V and J genes are TRBV5-6 and TRBJ2-5, with D maybe TRBD1 (6 bases). The CDR3 is 15 amino acids. Looked up from germline, CDR1 is SGHDT and CDR2 is YYEEEE. V was clipped by 2 bases and J by 3 bases, with 14 bases between them. As DNA, the CDR3 is TGTGCCAGCAGCTTACTTAGGGGGAACGAAGAGACCCAGTACTTC. Protein: CASSLLRGNEETQYF.